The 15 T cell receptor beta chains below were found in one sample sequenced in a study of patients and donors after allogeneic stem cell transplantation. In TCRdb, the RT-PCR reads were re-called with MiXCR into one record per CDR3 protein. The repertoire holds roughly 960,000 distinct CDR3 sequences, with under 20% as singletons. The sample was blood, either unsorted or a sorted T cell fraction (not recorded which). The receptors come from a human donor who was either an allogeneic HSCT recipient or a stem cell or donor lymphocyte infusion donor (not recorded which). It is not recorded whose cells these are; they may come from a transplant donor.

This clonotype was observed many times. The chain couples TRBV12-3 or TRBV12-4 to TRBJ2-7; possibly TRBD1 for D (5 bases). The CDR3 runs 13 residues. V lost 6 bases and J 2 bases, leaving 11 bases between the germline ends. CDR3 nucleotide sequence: TGTGCCAGCAGCGACGGACATCCCTACGAGCAGTACTTC. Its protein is CASSDGHPYEQYF.

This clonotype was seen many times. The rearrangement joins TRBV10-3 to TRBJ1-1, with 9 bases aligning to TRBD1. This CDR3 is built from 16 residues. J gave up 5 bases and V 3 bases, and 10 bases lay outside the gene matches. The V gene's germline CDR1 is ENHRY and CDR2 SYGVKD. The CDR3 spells CAISEQGAPMETEAFF. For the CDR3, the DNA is TGTGCCATCAGTGAACAGGGGGCGCCGATGGAGACTGAAGCTTTCTTT.

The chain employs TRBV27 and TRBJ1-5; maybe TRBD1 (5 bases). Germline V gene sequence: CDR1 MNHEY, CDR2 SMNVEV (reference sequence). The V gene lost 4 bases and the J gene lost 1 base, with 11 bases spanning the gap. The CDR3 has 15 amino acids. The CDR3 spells CASSSMGGSNQPQHF. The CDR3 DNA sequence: TGTGCCAGCAGTTCAATGGGGGGGAGCAATCAGCCCCAGCATTTT.

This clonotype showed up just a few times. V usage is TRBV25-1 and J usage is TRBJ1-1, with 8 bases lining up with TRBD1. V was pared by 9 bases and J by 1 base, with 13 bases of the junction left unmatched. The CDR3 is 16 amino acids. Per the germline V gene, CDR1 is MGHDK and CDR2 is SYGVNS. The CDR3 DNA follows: TGTGCCAGGACAGGGGTCATACTTCCTAGGAACACTGAAGCTTTCTTT. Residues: CARTGVILPRNTEAFF.

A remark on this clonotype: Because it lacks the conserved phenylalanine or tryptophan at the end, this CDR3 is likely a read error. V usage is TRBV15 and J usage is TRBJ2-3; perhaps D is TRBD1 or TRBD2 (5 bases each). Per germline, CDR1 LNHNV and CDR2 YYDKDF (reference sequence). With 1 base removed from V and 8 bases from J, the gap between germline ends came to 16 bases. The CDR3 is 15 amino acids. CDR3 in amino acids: CATSRGGSGAATQYL. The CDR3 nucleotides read TGTGCCACCAGCAGAGGAGGCTCCGGGGCAGCTACGCAGTATTTA.

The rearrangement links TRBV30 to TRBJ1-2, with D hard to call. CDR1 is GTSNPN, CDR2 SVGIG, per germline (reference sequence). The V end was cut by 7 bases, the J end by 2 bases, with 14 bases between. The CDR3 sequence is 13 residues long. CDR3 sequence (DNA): TGTGCCTCTGCTGAAACAGCAAACTATGGCTACACCTTC. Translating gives CASAETANYGYTF.

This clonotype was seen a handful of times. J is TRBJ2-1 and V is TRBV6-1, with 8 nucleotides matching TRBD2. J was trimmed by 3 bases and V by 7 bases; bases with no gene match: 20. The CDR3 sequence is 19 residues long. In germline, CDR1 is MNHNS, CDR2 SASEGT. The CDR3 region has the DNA TGTGCCAGCAAGACAACTTCGGGACTAGGGACCCTCAACTACAATGAGCAGTTCTTC. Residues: CASKTTSGLGTLNYNEQFF.

The CDR3, as DNA: TGCAGTGCTATGGCGGATTACGAGCAGTACTTC. Translated, it gives CSAMADYEQYF. The chain employs TRBV20-1 and TRBJ2-7; D unclear. The CDR3 runs 11 residues. V was trimmed by 4 bases and J by 4 bases, leaving 8 bases between them. CDR1 DFQATT and CDR2 SNEGSKA come from the germline V gene (reference sequence).

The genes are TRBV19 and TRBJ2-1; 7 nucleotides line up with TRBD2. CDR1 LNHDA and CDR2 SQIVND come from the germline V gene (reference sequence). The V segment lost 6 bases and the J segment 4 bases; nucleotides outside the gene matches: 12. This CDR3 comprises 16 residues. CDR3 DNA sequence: TGTGCCAGTAGGGCGGGAAGCGGGGAACTTTACAATGAGCAGTTCTTC. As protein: CASRAGSGELYNEQFF.

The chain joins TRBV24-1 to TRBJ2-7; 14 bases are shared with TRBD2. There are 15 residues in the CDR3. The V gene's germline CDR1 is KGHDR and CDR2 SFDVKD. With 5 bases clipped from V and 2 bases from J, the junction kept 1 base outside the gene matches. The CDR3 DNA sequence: TGTGCCACCAGTGGGGGACTAGCGGGGGCCTACGAGCAGTACTTC. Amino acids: CATSGGLAGAYEQYF.

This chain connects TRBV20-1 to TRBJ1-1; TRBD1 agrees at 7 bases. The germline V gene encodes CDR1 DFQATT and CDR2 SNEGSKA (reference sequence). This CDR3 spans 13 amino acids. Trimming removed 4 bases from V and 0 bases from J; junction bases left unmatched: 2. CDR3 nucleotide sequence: TGCAGTGCTACGGGACAGATGAACACTGAAGCTTTCTTT. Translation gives CSATGQMNTEAFF.

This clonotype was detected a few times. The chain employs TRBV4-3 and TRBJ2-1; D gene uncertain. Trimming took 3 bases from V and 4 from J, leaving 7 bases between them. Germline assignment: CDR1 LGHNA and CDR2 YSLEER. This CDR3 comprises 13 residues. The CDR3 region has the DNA TGCGCCAGCAGCCACTCAGATTACAATGAGCAGTTCTTC. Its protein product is CASSHSDYNEQFF.

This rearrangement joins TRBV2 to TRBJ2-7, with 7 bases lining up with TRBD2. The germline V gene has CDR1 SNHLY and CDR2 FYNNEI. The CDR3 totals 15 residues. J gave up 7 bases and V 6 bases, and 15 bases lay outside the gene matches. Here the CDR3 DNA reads TGTGCCAGCAGGGGACGGACTAGACGGCTCGGGGAGCAGTACTTC. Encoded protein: CASRGRTRRLGEQYF.

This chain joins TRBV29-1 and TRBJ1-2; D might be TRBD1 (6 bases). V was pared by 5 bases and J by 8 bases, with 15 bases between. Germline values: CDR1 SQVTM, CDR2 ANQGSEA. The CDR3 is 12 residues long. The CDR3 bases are TGCAGCGTTAAAAACAGGGTAGGAGGCTACACCTTC. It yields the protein CSVKNRVGGYTF.

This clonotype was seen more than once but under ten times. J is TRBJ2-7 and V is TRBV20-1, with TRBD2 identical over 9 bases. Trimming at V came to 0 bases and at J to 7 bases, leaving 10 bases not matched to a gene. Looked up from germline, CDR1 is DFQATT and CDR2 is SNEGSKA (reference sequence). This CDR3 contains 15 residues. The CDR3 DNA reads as TGCAGTGCTAGAGATGGGAGCGGGGGGTTATGGGAGCAGTACTTC. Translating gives CSARDGSGGLWEQYF.